The 26 T cell receptor beta chains reported below all come from one sample, sequenced in a study of Graves' ophthalmopathy and Graves' hyperthyroidism. RNA transcripts yielded amplified TCR beta CDR3 regions. Second-round multiplex PCR followed a first-round RT-PCR using HTBI primers. TCRdb analysed the multiplex PCR reads with MiXCR anew, one entry per CDR3 protein. The table lists 740,000 or so distinct CDR3 sequences, about 44% of them singletons. The sequenced sample consisted of peripheral blood. The receptors come from an adult man with Graves' ophthalmopathy.

The chain joins TRBV2 to TRBJ2-7, with 7 bases that match TRBD2. The junction had 10 bases not matched to a gene; V was cut back by 10 bases and J by 4 bases. The CDR3 has 13 residues. Germline-derived CDR1 and CDR2 are SNHLY and FYNNEI. DNA of the CDR3: TGTGCCACCTCATTTAGGGGAGGGTACGAGCAGTACTTC. Translation: CATSFRGGYEQYF.

This clonotype showed up just once. V gene TRBV25-1 combines with J gene TRBJ1-2; D is possibly TRBD1 (6 bases). The V gene lost 6 bases and the J gene lost 6 bases, with 14 bases spanning the gap. CDR3 length equals 13 residues. Germline loops: CDR1 MGHDK, CDR2 SYGVNS. The DNA of the CDR3 is TGTGCCAGCAGCTTACAGGGAAACCATGGCTACACCTTC. It is translated as CASSLQGNHGYTF.

V usage is TRBV24-1 and J usage is TRBJ2-7, with 7 bases identical to TRBD1. The CDR3 length is 16 residues. Unmatched junction bases numbered 9, after V lost 4 bases and J lost 1 base. Germline values: CDR1 KGHDR, CDR2 SFDVKD. CDR3 loop: CATSDRRDSPSYEQYF. In DNA form, the CDR3 reads TGTGCCACCAGTGACCGCCGGGACAGCCCTTCCTACGAGCAGTACTTC.

Worth noting for this clonotype: An end of the junction differs from the germline gene, which may be a read error. V gene TRBV11-2 combines with J gene TRBJ2-7; TRBD1 matches at 7 bases. The length of the CDR3 is 15 residues. CDR1 is SGHAT, CDR2 FQNNGV, per germline. CDR3 amino acids: CASSHRDRFSCEQYF. DNA of the CDR3: TGTGCCAGCAGCCACAGGGACAGATTCTCCTGCGAGCAGTACTTC.

This chain connects TRBV7-9 to TRBJ2-5; D assignment may be TRBD1 or TRBD2 (5 bases each). Trimming removed 3 bases at V and 5 bases at J, with 19 bases between. In germline, CDR1 is SEHNR, CDR2 FQNEAQ (reference sequence). The CDR3 has 16 residues. This CDR3 reads CASSFDAGAPGETQYF. For the CDR3, the DNA is TGTGCCAGCAGCTTTGACGCCGGGGCCCCTGGGGAGACCCAGTACTTC.

This clonotype was seen a handful of times. The chain carries TRBV20-1 and TRBJ2-7; tentatively, D is TRBD1 (8 bases). CDR3 size: 14 residues. CDR1 is DFQATT, CDR2 SNEGSKA, per germline (reference sequence). V lost 3 bases to trimming and J lost 4 bases, with 16 bases between them. This chain's CDR3 is CSARSTGGAYEQYF. The CDR3 DNA reads TGCAGTGCTAGGTCAACAGGGGGGGCATACGAGCAGTACTTC.

This sequence joins TRBV29-1 and TRBJ1-1; 8 bases line up with TRBD1. After removal of 6 bases from V and 7 bases from J, the junction contained 4 bases not matched to a gene. The CDR3 has 11 amino acids. Per the germline V gene, CDR1 is SQVTM and CDR2 is ANQGSEA. The CDR3 bases are TGCAGCGTCTACGGACAGGGTGAAGCTTTCTTT. Translation: CSVYGQGEAFF.

This clonotype turned up a few times. The chain combines TRBV6-6 with TRBJ2-5, with D hard to call. Germline lookup yields CDR1 MNHNY and CDR2 SVGAGI (reference sequence). Trimming removed 6 bases from V and 1 base from J, with 9 bases in between. This CDR3 is 13 amino acids long. The CDR3 spells CASSGLLQETQYF. CDR3 in DNA: TGTGCCAGCAGCGGCTTACTCCAAGAGACCCAGTACTTC.

This clonotype showed up many times. The CDR3 spells CASSRAGAETQYF. CDR3 in DNA: TGTGCCAGCAGTCGGGCGGGGGCGGAGACCCAGTACTTC. The rearrangement joins TRBV7-2 to TRBJ2-5, with D possibly TRBD2 on 7 matching bases. CDR1 and CDR2 (germline): SGHTA, FQGNSA. V gave up 6 bases and J gave up 5 bases, with 13 bases separating them. The CDR3 sequence is 13 residues long.

The rearrangement links TRBV15 to TRBJ1-4; TRBD1 matches 9 bases. The CDR3 is 19 residues long. V shed 0 bases and J 8 bases; nucleotides not matched to a gene: 16. From germline, CDR1 is LNHNV and CDR2 YYDKDF (reference sequence). CDR3: CATSRDDTGGAYIGEKLFF. In DNA form, the CDR3 reads TGTGCCACCAGCAGAGATGATACAGGGGGCGCATACATAGGGGAAAAACTGTTTTTT. The full variable domain, in which reference TRBV15 and TRBJ1-4 provide the parts outside the CDR3, is DAMVIQNPRYQVTQFGKPVTLSCSQTLNHNVMYWYQQKSSQAPKLLFHYYDKDFNNEADTPDNFQSRRPNTSFCFLDIRSPGLGDTAMYLCATSRDDTGGAYIGEKLFFGSGTQLSVL.

V usage is TRBV6-5 and J usage is TRBJ1-1; D gene ambiguous. Germline CDR1 MNHEY, CDR2 SVGAGI. Trimming removed 6 bases from V and 2 bases from J, with 16 bases in between. CDR3 length: 15 residues. CDR3 amino acids: CASSQEEGFNTEAFF. CDR3 bases: TGTGCCAGCAGCCAAGAAGAAGGGTTCAACACTGAAGCTTTCTTT.

The V and J genes are TRBV7-9 and TRBJ1-1, with D possibly matching TRBD1 (5 bases). The CDR3 runs to 14 residues. Per the germline V gene, CDR1 is SEHNR and CDR2 is FQNEAQ (reference sequence). Trimming took 2 bases from V and 2 from J, leaving 9 bases between them. The CDR3 bases are TGTGCCAGCAGCTTAAAGGGGTTAAACACTGAAGCTTTCTTT. Its translation is CASSLKGLNTEAFF.

The chain combines TRBV25-1 with TRBJ1-6; D is unresolved. The ends were cut back, 6 bases at V and 5 bases at J, with 14 bases in the middle. The CDR3 has 15 amino acids. Germline lookup yields CDR1 MGHDK and CDR2 SYGVNS. CDR3 protein: CASSPGPRDNSPLHF. The DNA of the CDR3 is TGTGCCAGCAGCCCCGGGCCTAGGGATAATTCACCCCTCCACTTT.

This sequence joins TRBV19 and TRBJ1-5; D call uncertain. The germline gives CDR1 LNHDA, CDR2 SQIVND (reference sequence). The CDR3 totals 16 residues. V lost 3 bases and J lost 0, with 12 bases in between. CDR3 coding DNA: TGTGCCAGTAGTATCTTCTTCGTGAATAGCAATCAGCCCCAGCATTTT. Translated, it gives CASSIFFVNSNQPQHF.

This clonotype was picked up one time. Because it lacks the conserved phenylalanine or tryptophan at the end, this CDR3 is likely a read error. This chain links TRBV7-9 with TRBJ2-5; 11 bases align to TRBD2. From germline, CDR1 is SEHNR and CDR2 FQNEAQ (reference sequence). This CDR3 region has 14 residues. Losses at the gene ends were 5 bases for V and 3 bases for J; bases not matched to a gene: 2. CDR3 in DNA: TGTGCCAGCAGCGGGGGACTAGCGGAAGAGACCCAGTACCTC. Translation gives CASSGGLAEETQYL.

The chain couples TRBV5-1 to TRBJ2-5, with D perhaps being TRBD1 or TRBD2 (5 bases each). The CDR3 sequence is 15 residues long. V lost 7 bases to trimming and J lost 5 bases, with 21 bases between them. The germline V gene has CDR1 SGHRS and CDR2 YFSETQ. CDR3: CASAFPGQGTETQYF. The CDR3, as DNA: TGCGCCAGCGCATTCCCGGGGCAGGGAACGGAGACCCAGTACTTC.

This clonotype has at least ten counts. V and J are TRBV12-3 or TRBV12-4 and TRBJ1-5; perhaps TRBD1 as D (5 bases). V was clipped by 3 bases and J by 0 bases, with 9 bases between them. The CDR3 extends over 15 amino acids. CDR3 DNA sequence: TGTGCCAGCAGTTTCGGGGGGACTAGCAATCAGCCCCAGCATTTT. This gives the protein CASSFGGTSNQPQHF.

The gene calls are TRBV6-6 and TRBJ1-5, with D perhaps matching TRBD1 (5 bases). The V end was cut by 0 bases, the J end by 2 bases, with 11 bases between. CDR1 and CDR2 (germline): MNHNY, SVGAGI (reference sequence). CDR3 length equals 16 residues. In DNA, the CDR3 is TGTGCCAGCAGTTACTCGGCGGGGGGGGGCAATCAGCCCCAGCATTTT. Protein sequence: CASSYSAGGGNQPQHF.

The chain links TRBV25-1 to TRBJ1-6, with TRBD1 matching 7 bases. This CDR3 has 16 amino acids. V trimming: 5 bases; J trimming: 6 bases; junction bases outside the gene matches: 10. Per germline, CDR1 MGHDK and CDR2 SYGVNS. DNA of the CDR3: TGTGCCAGCAGTTTTAGGGACAGTCACGGTAATTCACCCCTCCACTTT. This encodes CASSFRDSHGNSPLHF.

This clonotype was seen at least ten times. The chain uses TRBV29-1 and TRBJ2-5, with D tentatively TRBD1 (5 bases). CDR1 and CDR2 (germline): SQVTM, ANQGSEA. V dropped 2 bases and J dropped 4 bases, with 11 bases sitting between them. CDR3 size: 13 residues. DNA for the CDR3: TGCAGCGTTGAAAGTCAGGGTGGAGAGACCCAGTACTTC. Translated, it gives CSVESQGGETQYF.

The V call is TRBV15, the J call TRBJ2-7, with 8 nucleotides matching TRBD2. The CDR3 runs to 16 residues. Germline values: CDR1 LNHNV, CDR2 YYDKDF (reference sequence). After removal of 3 bases from V and 7 bases from J, the junction contained 14 bases not matched to a gene. The CDR3, as DNA: TGTGCCACCAGCAGCCGGGGAATAGCGGGAAGTGGGGAGCAGTACTTC. This codes for CATSSRGIAGSGEQYF. The full variable domain, its missing parts supplied by reference TRBV15 and TRBJ2-7, is DAMVIQNPRYQVTQFGKPVTLSCSQTLNHNVMYWYQQKSSQAPKLLFHYYDKDFNNEADTPDNFQSRRPNTSFCFLDIRSPGLGDTAMYLCATSSRGIAGSGEQYFGPGTRLTVT.

This clonotype appeared a few times. The chain couples TRBV10-2 to TRBJ2-7; D tentatively reads TRBD1 or TRBD2 (5 bases each). This CDR3 is built from 16 residues. Germline V gene sequence: CDR1 WSHSY, CDR2 SAAADI. V was clipped by 6 bases and J by 1 base, with 19 bases between them. CDR3 bases: TGCGCCAGCAGCGCGACCCGGGACCATCGATCCTACGAGCAGTACTTC. This gives the protein CASSATRDHRSYEQYF.

The rearrangement joins TRBV20-1 to TRBJ1-2; a weak D match, TRBD1 (5 bases). V was cut by 0 bases and J by 7 bases, with 15 bases left in between. From germline, CDR1 is DFQATT and CDR2 SNEGSKA (reference sequence). The CDR3 length is 14 residues. This CDR3 is CSAREHGRAGGYTF. In DNA, the CDR3 is TGCAGTGCTAGAGAACACGGCAGGGCTGGTGGCTACACCTTC.

The chain has TRBV10-3 and TRBJ1-6; 9 bases fit TRBD1. The CDR3 is 14 residues long. Losses at the gene ends were 6 bases for V and 7 bases for J; bases not matched to a gene: 4. Per the germline V gene, CDR1 is ENHRY and CDR2 is SYGVKD. CDR3 nucleotide sequence: TGTGCCATCAGCGAGGGACAGGGCAATTCACCCCTCCACTTT. This codes for CAISEGQGNSPLHF.

Concerning this clonotype: The junction shows a germline mismatch at one end, possibly a read error. J is TRBJ1-3 and V is TRBV10-3; D possibly corresponds to TRBD1 (5 bases). This CDR3 is built from 17 residues. Germline lookup yields CDR1 ENHRY and CDR2 SYGVKD. CDR3 sequence (DNA): TGTGCCAGCAGTTACTCGAGGGAAGGGGTCTCTGGAAACACCATATATTTT. This encodes CASSYSREGVSGNTIYF.

The sample holds many counts of this clonotype. The V gene is TRBV7-9, the J gene TRBJ2-5; tentative D call: TRBD1 (6 bases). This CDR3 is built from 14 residues. V dropped 4 bases and J dropped 5 bases, with 14 bases sitting between them. Germline V CDR1 and CDR2: SEHNR, FQNEAQ (reference sequence). The CDR3 is CASSSGHGGETQYF. The CDR3 DNA reads TGTGCCAGCAGCTCCGGGCATGGGGGCGAGACCCAGTACTTC.